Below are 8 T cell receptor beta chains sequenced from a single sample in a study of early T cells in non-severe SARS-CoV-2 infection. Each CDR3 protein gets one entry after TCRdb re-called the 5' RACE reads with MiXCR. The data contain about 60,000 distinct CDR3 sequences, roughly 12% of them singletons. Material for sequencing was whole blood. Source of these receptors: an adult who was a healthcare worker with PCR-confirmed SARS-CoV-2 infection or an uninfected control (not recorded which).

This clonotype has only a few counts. The CDR3 loop reads CAIRGGQGVPNYNEQFF. In DNA, the CDR3 is TGTGCCATCAGAGGGGGACAGGGTGTCCCGAACTACAATGAGCAGTTCTTC. The V call is TRBV10-3, the J call TRBJ2-1; 9 bases are shared with TRBD1. CDR3 size: 17 residues. The V gene's germline CDR1 is ENHRY and CDR2 SYGVKD. V gave up 6 bases and J gave up 3 bases; unmatched junction bases: 12.

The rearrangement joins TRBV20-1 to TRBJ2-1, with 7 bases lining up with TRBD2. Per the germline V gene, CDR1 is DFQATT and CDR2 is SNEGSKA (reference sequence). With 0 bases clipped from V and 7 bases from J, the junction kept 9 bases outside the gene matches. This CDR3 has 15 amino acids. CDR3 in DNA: TGCAGTGCTAGAGATTATTCGGGAGGCGGGAATGAGCAGTTCTTC. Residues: CSARDYSGGGNEQFF.

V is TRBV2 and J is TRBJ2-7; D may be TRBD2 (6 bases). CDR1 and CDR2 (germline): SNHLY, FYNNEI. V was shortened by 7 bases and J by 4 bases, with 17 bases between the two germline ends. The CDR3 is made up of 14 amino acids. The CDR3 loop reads CASKLGDFKYEQYF. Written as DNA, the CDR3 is TGTGCCAGCAAACTAGGGGACTTCAAATACGAGCAGTACTTC.

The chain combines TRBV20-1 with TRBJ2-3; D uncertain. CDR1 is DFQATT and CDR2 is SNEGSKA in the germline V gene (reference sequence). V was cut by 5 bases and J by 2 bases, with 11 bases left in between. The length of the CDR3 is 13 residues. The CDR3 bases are TGCAGTGCTTTTAACCCCAACACAGATACGCAGTATTTT. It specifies CSAFNPNTDTQYF.

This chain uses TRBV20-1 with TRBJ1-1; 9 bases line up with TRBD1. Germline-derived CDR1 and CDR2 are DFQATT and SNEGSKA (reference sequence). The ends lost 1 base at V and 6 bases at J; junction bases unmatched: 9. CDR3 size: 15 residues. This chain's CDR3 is CSARAGGQGTSEAFF. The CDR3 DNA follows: TGCAGTGCTAGAGCGGGGGGACAGGGAACATCTGAAGCTTTCTTT.

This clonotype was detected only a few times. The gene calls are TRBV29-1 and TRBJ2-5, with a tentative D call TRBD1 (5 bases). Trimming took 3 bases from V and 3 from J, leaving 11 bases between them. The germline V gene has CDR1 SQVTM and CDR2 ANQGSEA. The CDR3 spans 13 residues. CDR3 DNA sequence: TGCAGCGTTGAGTTGTCAGGGAAAGAGACCCAGTACTTC. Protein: CSVELSGKETQYF.

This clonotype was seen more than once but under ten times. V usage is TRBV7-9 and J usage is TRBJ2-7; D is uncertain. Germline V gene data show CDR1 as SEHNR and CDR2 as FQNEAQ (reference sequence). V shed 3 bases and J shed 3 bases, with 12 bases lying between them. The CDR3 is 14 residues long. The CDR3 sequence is CASSFDFPGYEQYF. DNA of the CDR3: TGTGCCAGCAGCTTCGATTTCCCCGGCTACGAGCAGTACTTC.

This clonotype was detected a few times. CDR3 residues: CARSPTGAAEQYF. The CDR3 DNA reads TGTGCCAGATCACCGACAGGGGCGGCGGAGCAGTACTTC. This chain joins TRBV2 and TRBJ2-7; 8 bases match TRBD1. CDR1 and CDR2 from the germline V gene are SNHLY and FYNNEI. After removal of 9 bases from V and 7 bases from J, the junction contained 11 bases not matched to a gene. The CDR3 runs to 13 residues. The full variable domain, its missing parts supplied by reference TRBV2 and TRBJ2-7, is EPEVTQTPSHQVTQMGQEVILRCVPISNHLYFYWYRQILGQKVEFLVSFYNNEISEKSEIFDDQFSVERPDGSNFTLKIRSTKLEDSAMYFCARSPTGAAEQYFGPGTRLTVT.